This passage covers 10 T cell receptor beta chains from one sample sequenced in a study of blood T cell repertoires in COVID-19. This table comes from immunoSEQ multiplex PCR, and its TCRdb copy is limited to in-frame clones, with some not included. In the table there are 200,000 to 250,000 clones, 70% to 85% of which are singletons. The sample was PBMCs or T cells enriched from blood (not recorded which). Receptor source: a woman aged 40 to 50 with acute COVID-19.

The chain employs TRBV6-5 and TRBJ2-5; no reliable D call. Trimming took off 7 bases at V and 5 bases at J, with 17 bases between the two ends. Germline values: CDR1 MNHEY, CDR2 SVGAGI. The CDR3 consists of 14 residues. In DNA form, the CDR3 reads TGTGCCAGCACGACGACCGGTAGCTTGGAGACCCAGTACTTC. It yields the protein CASTTTGSLETQYF.

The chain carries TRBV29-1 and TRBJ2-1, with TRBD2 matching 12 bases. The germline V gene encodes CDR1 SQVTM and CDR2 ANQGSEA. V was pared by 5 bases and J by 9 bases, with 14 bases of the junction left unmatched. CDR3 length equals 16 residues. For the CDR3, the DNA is TGCAGCGTTCGAAAGACTAGCGGGGGTTCAACTAGTGAGCAGTTCTTC. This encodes CSVRKTSGGSTSEQFF.

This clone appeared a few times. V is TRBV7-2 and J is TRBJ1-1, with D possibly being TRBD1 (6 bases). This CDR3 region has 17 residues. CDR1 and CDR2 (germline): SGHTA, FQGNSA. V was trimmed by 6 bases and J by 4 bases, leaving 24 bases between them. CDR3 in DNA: TGTGCCAGCAGGTCGGGGGGGGCAGCGTCAAGGGGCACTGAAGCTTTCTTT. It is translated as CASRSGGAASRGTEAFF. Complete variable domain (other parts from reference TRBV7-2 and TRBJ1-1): GAGVSQSPSNKVTEKGKDVELRCDPISGHTALYWYRQSLGQGLEFLIYFQGNSAPDKSGLPSDRFSAERTGGSVSTLTIQRTQQEDSAVYLCASRSGGAASRGTEAFFGQGTRLTVV.

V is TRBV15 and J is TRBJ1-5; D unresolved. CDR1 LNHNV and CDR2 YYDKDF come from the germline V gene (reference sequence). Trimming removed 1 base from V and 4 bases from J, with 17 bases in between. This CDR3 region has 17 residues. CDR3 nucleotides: TGTGCCACCAGCAGAGTATTAGGAACGCGGTCGAATCAGCCCCAGCATTTT. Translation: CATSRVLGTRSNQPQHF.

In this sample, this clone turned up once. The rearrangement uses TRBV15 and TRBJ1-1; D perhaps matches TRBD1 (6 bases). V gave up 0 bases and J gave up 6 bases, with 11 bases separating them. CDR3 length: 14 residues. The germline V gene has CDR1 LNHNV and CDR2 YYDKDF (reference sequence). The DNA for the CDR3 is TGTGCCACCAGCAGAGATCGGGGGGCCTCTGAAGCTTTCTTT. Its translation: CATSRDRGASEAFF.

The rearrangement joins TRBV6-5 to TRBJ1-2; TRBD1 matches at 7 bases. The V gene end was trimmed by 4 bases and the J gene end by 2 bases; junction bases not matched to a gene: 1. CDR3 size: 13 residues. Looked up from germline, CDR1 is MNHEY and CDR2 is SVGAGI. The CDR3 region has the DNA TGTGCCAGCAGTTTACAGGGGAACTATGGCTACACCTTC. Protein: CASSLQGNYGYTF.

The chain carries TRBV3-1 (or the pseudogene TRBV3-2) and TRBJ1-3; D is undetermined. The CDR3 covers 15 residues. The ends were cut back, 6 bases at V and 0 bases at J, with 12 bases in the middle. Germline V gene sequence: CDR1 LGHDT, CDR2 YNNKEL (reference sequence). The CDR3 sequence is CASSQTMFSGNTIYF. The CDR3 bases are TGTGCCAGCAGTCAAACAATGTTCTCTGGAAACACCATATATTTT.

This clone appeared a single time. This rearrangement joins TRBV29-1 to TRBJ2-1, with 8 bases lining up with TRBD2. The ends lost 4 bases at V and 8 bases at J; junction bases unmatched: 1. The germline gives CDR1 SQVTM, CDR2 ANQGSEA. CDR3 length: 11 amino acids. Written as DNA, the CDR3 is TGCAGCGTTGGGACTAGCTATGAGCAGTTCTTC. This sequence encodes CSVGTSYEQFF.

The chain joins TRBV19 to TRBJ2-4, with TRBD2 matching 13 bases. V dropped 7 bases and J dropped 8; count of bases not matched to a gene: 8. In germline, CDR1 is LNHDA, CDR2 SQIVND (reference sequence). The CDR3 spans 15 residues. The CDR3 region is CASTTSGGAGDIQYF. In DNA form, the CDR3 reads TGTGCCAGTACCACTAGCGGGGGGGCCGGGGACATTCAGTACTTC.

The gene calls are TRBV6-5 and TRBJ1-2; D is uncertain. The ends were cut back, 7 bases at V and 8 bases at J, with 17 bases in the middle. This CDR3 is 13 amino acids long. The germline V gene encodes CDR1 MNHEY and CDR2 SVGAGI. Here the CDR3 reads CASNSGGGRGYTF. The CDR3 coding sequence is TGTGCCAGCAACTCTGGTGGAGGGAGAGGCTACACCTTC.